This TCR beta chain is from a study of cytomegalovirus exposure and HLA in healthy donors. Germline loops: CDR1 LNHNV, CDR2 YYDKDF (reference sequence). Trimming left V 5 bases short and J 1 base short, with 9 bases between. This CDR3 is 14 amino acids long. Remarks on this clone: Its antigen is unknown. This specimen includes other DNA sequences encoding the same CDR3.

Primers: 60 Vbeta forward and 13 Jbeta reverse. Only in-frame clones appear in the TCRdb table, and some are missing; sequencing was by immunoSEQ multiplex PCR. The repertoire consists of 210,000 or so clones, with roughly 80% occurring once and the leading ten covering 15%. Study-level findings and limits: Information on immune exposure was restricted to one variable (CMV serostatus). Using a false discovery rate of 0.05, a later analysis showed that around 16,000 TCR beta sequences were associated with HLA alleles. Rare TCR sequences dominated, though some public TCRs recurred in many donors. V- and J-gene trimming in TCR beta was tied to a missense DCLRE1C variant by an analysis performed later.

The material sequenced was PBMCs. The TCR was taken from a middle-aged man in good health and CMV-seronegative. The chain couples TRBV15 to TRBJ1-5; TRBD1 is a possible D gene (5 bases). CDR3 amino acids: CATSRQGSNQPQHF. The CDR3 DNA reads as TGTGCCACCAGCCGTCAGGGAAGCAATCAGCCCCAGCATTTT.